This T cell receptor beta chain emerged from a study of breast tumors, draining lymph nodes, adjacent tissues. Points from the study as a whole: The data were judged consistent with most tumor T cells coming from lymph node and expanding in tumor. Tumor and nontumor repertoires were significantly more similar in luminal-like than in basal-like breast cancer. Data only fit, rather than demonstrated, lymph node origin of most tumor T cells. Tumors had less TCR diversity than lymph nodes, more than nontumor tissue.

A single record per CDR3 protein comes from TCRdb applying MiXCR to the multiplex PCR reads. There are around 150,000 distinct CDR3 sequences in the sample; approximately 20% occur only once, and roughly 2.6% lies in the top ten. Axillary draining lymph nodes of breast cancer patients supplied the node samples. The V gene lost 1 base and the J gene lost 7 bases, with 5 bases spanning the gap. Germline CDR1 is SGHTA and CDR2 is FQGTGA. The CDR3 totals 13 residues. This clonotype was seen ten or more times. Antigen: not known. The TCR sequence derives from a female donor with breast cancer. Some clones in this sample may be carry-over from other donors' samples. The V and J genes are TRBV7-3 and TRBJ1-6; D is ambiguous. The sequenced material came from axillary lymph node tissue. The CDR3 is CASSLIKNSPLHF. The CDR3 DNA follows: TGTGCCAGCAGCTTAATCAAGAATTCACCCCTCCACTTT.